A single sample gave rise to the 16 T cell receptor beta chains below, sequenced in a study of cytomegalovirus exposure and HLA in healthy donors. PCR employed 60 Vbeta and 13 Jbeta primers. Clones were read by immunoSEQ multiplex PCR, and TCRdb kept only the in-frame ones, dropping some. Here the sample spans about 160,000 clones, roughly 79% being singletons. Source material: PBMCs. The receptor source for this set is a woman in her forties or fifties in good health and CMV-seropositive.

This chain joins TRBV23-1 and TRBJ1-1, with TRBD1 as a possible D gene (5 bases). TRBV23-1 is filed as an ORF, its function uncertain. The CDR3 is 19 residues long. The V and J ends lost 2 bases and 0 bases respectively, with 22 bases between them. The CDR3 region is CASSQRPSWGGSMNTEAFF. CDR3 in DNA: TGCGCCAGCAGTCAAAGGCCGTCGTGGGGGGGGTCAATGAACACTGAAGCTTTCTTT.

This clone came up once. The chain recombines TRBV7-2 with TRBJ1-4; D not certain. V lost 5 bases to trimming and J lost 5 bases, with 15 bases between them. The CDR3 spans 15 residues. Germline-derived CDR1 and CDR2 are SGHTA and FQGNSA. CDR3 residues: CASSPRREENEKLFF. DNA for the CDR3: TGTGCCAGCAGCCCCCGAAGGGAGGAAAATGAAAAACTGTTTTTT.

This clone was seen a single time. The rearrangement joins TRBV2 to TRBJ2-1; 7 bases match TRBD1. Germline lookup yields CDR1 SNHLY and CDR2 FYNNEI. The V gene end was trimmed by 6 bases and the J gene end by 3 bases; junction bases not matched to a gene: 2. The length of the CDR3 is 13 residues. CDR3 in amino acids: CASRRDSYNEQFF. CDR3 nucleotides: TGTGCCAGCAGGAGGGACAGCTACAATGAGCAGTTCTTC.

V usage is TRBV7-2 and J usage is TRBJ2-7; 7 nucleotides align to TRBD1. J gave up 0 bases and V 3 bases, and 5 bases lay outside the gene matches. The CDR3 contains 15 residues. Germline V gives CDR1 SGHTA, CDR2 FQGNSA. CDR3 sequence reads: CASSFRQGLSYEQYF. The CDR3 bases are TGTGCCAGCAGCTTCCGACAGGGTCTCTCCTACGAGCAGTACTTC.

The chain employs TRBV7-3 and TRBJ2-2, with a tentative D call TRBD1 (5 bases). Germline CDR1 is SGHTA and CDR2 is FQGTGA. The V end was cut by 2 bases, the J end by 1 base, with 5 bases between. CDR3 size: 14 residues. CDR3 sequence (DNA): TGTGCCAGCAGCTTACAGGGGAACACCGGGGAGCTGTTTTTT. Translation gives CASSLQGNTGELFF.

The chain couples TRBV4-1 to TRBJ2-1; 8 positions match TRBD2. Unmatched junction bases numbered 18, after V lost 0 bases and J lost 5 bases. CDR3 length: 20 amino acids. The V gene's germline CDR1 is MGHRA and CDR2 YSYEKL. Here the CDR3 reads CASSQEGAGVFLRKNNEQFF. For the CDR3, the DNA is TGCGCCAGCAGCCAAGAAGGAGCGGGAGTTTTCCTACGTAAAAACAATGAGCAGTTCTTC.

The rearrangement joins TRBV2 to TRBJ2-7; 7 nucleotides align to TRBD2. There are 13 residues in the CDR3. Germline V CDR1 and CDR2: SNHLY, FYNNEI. V gave up 2 bases and J gave up 4 bases; unmatched junction bases: 2. Written as DNA, the CDR3 is TGTGCCAGCAGTGAAATGGGGGGGTACGAGCAGTACTTC. Translation gives CASSEMGGYEQYF.

This clone was observed a handful of times. V gene TRBV5-4 combines with J gene TRBJ1-2, with a tentative D call TRBD1 (5 bases). The germline V gene encodes CDR1 SGHNT and CDR2 YYREEE (reference sequence). Trimming removed 2 bases from V and 1 base from J, with 6 bases in between. CDR3 size: 13 residues. The CDR3 bases are TGTGCCAGCAGCTTCGACAGTAACTATGGCTACACCTTC. This sequence encodes CASSFDSNYGYTF.

V and J are TRBV7-2 and TRBJ2-2; the match to TRBD1 covers 8 bases. Losses at the gene ends were 8 bases for V and 8 bases for J; bases not matched to a gene: 10. From germline, CDR1 is SGHTA and CDR2 FQGNSA. This CDR3 spans 14 amino acids. As DNA, the CDR3 is TGTGCCAGCGGCCCAGACAGGGGCTCGGGGGAGCTGTTTTTT. This translates into CASGPDRGSGELFF.

The rearrangement uses TRBV15 and TRBJ1-2; D is ambiguous. The CDR3 covers 16 residues. The germline gives CDR1 LNHNV, CDR2 YYDKDF (reference sequence). Trimming left V 0 bases short and J 4 bases short, with 15 bases between. This CDR3 reads CATSRDLSGNRYGYTF. CDR3 sequence (DNA): TGTGCCACCAGCAGAGATTTGTCAGGCAACCGCTATGGCTACACCTTC.

V is TRBV27 and J is TRBJ1-1; 8 bases agree with TRBD1. The CDR3 is 15 residues long. J lost 1 base, V lost 3 bases, and 4 bases had no gene match. Germline V gene data show CDR1 as MNHEY and CDR2 as SMNVEV (reference sequence). The CDR3 DNA is TGTGCCAGCAGTTTCTTCGGGACAGGGAACACTGAAGCTTTCTTT. It yields the protein CASSFFGTGNTEAFF.

The V and J genes are TRBV9 and TRBJ1-2; D gene unclear. This CDR3 is built from 14 residues. V gave up 4 bases and J gave up 5 bases, with 15 bases separating them. The germline V gene encodes CDR1 SGDLS and CDR2 YYNGEE. CDR3 sequence (DNA): TGTGCCAGCAGCACTGAGGGAAGGGTATATGGCTACACCTTC. Its translation is CASSTEGRVYGYTF.

The genes are TRBV7-2 and TRBJ2-6, with no clear D. CDR3 size: 15 residues. The germline CDR1 and CDR2 sequences are SGHTA and FQGNSA. In nucleotides, the CDR3 is TGTGCTGAGGTCAAGTTCCTCTCTGGGGCCAACGTCCTGACTTTC. It is translated as CAEVKFLSGANVLTF.

The chain uses TRBV4-1 and TRBJ1-2; D not certain. Trimming shortened V by 1 base and J by 4 bases, and 10 bases separated the two germline ends. This CDR3 is 14 amino acids long. CDR1 and CDR2 from the germline V gene are MGHRA and YSYEKL. CDR3 sequence reads: CASSQGETIYGYTF. The CDR3 DNA reads TGCGCCAGCAGCCAAGGGGAGACAATCTATGGCTACACCTTC.

This rearrangement joins TRBV19 to TRBJ1-1, with a weak D call TRBD1 (6 bases). Germline CDR1 LNHDA, CDR2 SQIVND (reference sequence). Trimming took off 3 bases at V and 0 bases at J, with 8 bases between the two ends. The CDR3 spans 14 residues. This CDR3 is CASSMDSMNTEAFF. For the CDR3, the DNA is TGTGCCAGTAGTATGGACAGCATGAACACTGAAGCTTTCTTT. The whole variable domain, filled in from reference TRBV19 and TRBJ1-1, reads DGGITQSPKYLFRKEGQNVTLSCEQNLNHDAMYWYRQDPGQGLRLIYYSQIVNDFQKGDIAEGYSVSREKKESFPLTVTSAQKNPTAFYLCASSMDSMNTEAFFGQGTRLTVV.

CDR3 nucleotide sequence: TGTGCCAGGGGTGGGAGCTCCTACAATGAGCAGTTCTTC. The encoded protein is CARGGSSYNEQFF. V usage is TRBV5-8 and J usage is TRBJ2-1, with D tentatively TRBD2 (5 bases). V lost 8 bases and J 0 bases, leaving 9 bases between the germline ends. The CDR3 contains 13 residues. Germline lookup yields CDR1 SGHTS and CDR2 YDEGEE.